This entry lists 9 T cell receptor beta chains sequenced from one sample in a study of OX40 agonist ivuxolimab in advanced cancers. Some clones are missing from TCRdb's copy, which holds only in-frame ones; the method was immunoSEQ multiplex PCR. Of about 49,000 clones in the sample, less than 90% were seen once. The sample in question was CD4+ or CD8+ T cells sorted from blood, obtained in a trial of the OX40 agonist ivuxolimab. These receptors all come from an adult with an advanced solid tumor such as melanoma, head and neck, liver or kidney cancer.

This chain joins TRBV5-1 and TRBJ1-4, with 11 bases matching TRBD1. Germline V gene data show CDR1 as SGHRS and CDR2 as YFSETQ. With V trimmed by 4 bases and J by 2 bases, 1 base remained unmatched. There are 15 residues in the CDR3. This CDR3 reads CASSGTGGTNEKLFF. Here the CDR3 DNA reads TGCGCCAGCAGCGGGACAGGGGGGACTAATGAAAAACTGTTTTTT.

V gene TRBV6-1 combines with J gene TRBJ2-6; 11 bases are shared with TRBD1. CDR1 and CDR2 (germline): MNHNS, SASEGT. The CDR3 is made up of 15 amino acids. V lost 8 bases, J lost 2 bases, and 2 bases stayed unmatched. The CDR3 region is CASGQGATGANVLTF. The CDR3 DNA reads TGTGCCAGCGGACAGGGGGCTACTGGGGCCAACGTCCTGACTTTC.

The CDR3 region is CASSPDPSNYGYTF. CDR3 nucleotides: TGCGCCAGCAGCCCCGACCCATCTAACTATGGCTACACCTTC. This sequence joins TRBV5-1 and TRBJ1-2; the D is unclear. The CDR3 has 14 residues. Germline assignment: CDR1 SGHRS and CDR2 YFSETQ. V lost 4 bases and J 0 bases, leaving 10 bases between the germline ends. The full variable domain, in which reference TRBV5-1 and TRBJ1-2 provide the parts outside the CDR3, is KAGVTQTPRYLIKTRGQQVTLSCSPISGHRSVSWYQQTPGQGLQFLFEYFSETQRNKGNFPGRFSGRQFSNSRSEMNVSTLELGDSALYLCASSPDPSNYGYTFGSGTRLTVV.

The chain uses TRBV9 and TRBJ1-6; TRBD1 is a possible D gene (5 bases). The germline gives CDR1 SGDLS, CDR2 YYNGEE. This CDR3 has 15 amino acids. V was shortened by 7 bases and J by 1 base, with 12 bases between the two germline ends. The CDR3 DNA is TGTGCCAGCGCAAGGGAGGGGTCCTATAATTCACCCCTCCACTTT. It is translated as CASAREGSYNSPLHF.

The chain employs TRBV29-1 and TRBJ2-7; 9 nucleotides match TRBD1. Germline CDR1 is SQVTM and CDR2 is ANQGSEA. The V gene end was trimmed by 7 bases and the J gene end by 5 bases; junction bases not matched to a gene: 12. The CDR3 length is 14 residues. CDR3 in amino acids: CSGGEGGQGNEQYF. CDR3 sequence (DNA): TGCAGCGGCGGGGAAGGAGGACAGGGGAACGAGCAGTACTTC.

This chain joins TRBV7-8 and TRBJ2-7, with 9 bases identical to TRBD1. CDR1 SGHVS and CDR2 FQNEAQ come from the germline V gene. Trimming at V came to 1 base and at J to 7 bases, leaving 8 bases not matched to a gene. The CDR3 runs 15 residues. CDR3 DNA sequence: TGTGCCAGCAGCTTAGAGCACAGGGGGCCTTGGGAGCAGTACTTC. Its translation: CASSLEHRGPWEQYF.

The CDR3 loop is CASSQEHPGGTEAFF. CDR3 coding DNA: TGCGCCAGCAGCCAAGAACACCCCGGGGGAACTGAAGCTTTCTTT. The chain has TRBV4-3 and TRBJ1-1; D is perhaps TRBD1 (5 bases). V shed 0 bases and J shed 5 bases, with 13 bases lying between them. The CDR3 has 15 amino acids. The germline gives CDR1 LGHNA, CDR2 YSLEER.

CDR3 bases: TGTGCCAGCAGCTTAGGTACGAACACTGAAGCTTTCTTT. Translating gives CASSLGTNTEAFF. V usage is TRBV11-2 and J usage is TRBJ1-1; no reliable D call. Germline V lookup: CDR1 SGHAT, CDR2 FQNNGV. V lost 1 base to trimming and J lost 1 base, with 4 bases between them. The CDR3 is 13 amino acids.

This clone was seen a handful of times. The CDR3 DNA is TGTGCCAGCAGCTTAGGTCAGGCCGACTACTATGGCTACACCTTC. Its translation: CASSLGQADYYGYTF. The chain joins TRBV7-2 to TRBJ1-2, with D uncertain. V was trimmed by 1 base and J by 3 bases, leaving 12 bases between them. There are 15 residues in the CDR3. Germline loops: CDR1 SGHTA, CDR2 FQGNSA.